The clone carrying this TCR beta chain was seen only once. This sample was included in a study of blood T cell repertoires in COVID-19. Study summary: Samples representing acute and convalescent COVID-19 were sourced from the United States, Italy and Spain. The cDNA or gDNA used as material had been derived from T cells, B-cell-depleted T cells, or PBMCs.

Per the authors' pipeline: Amplification of reference gene primers provided the estimated nucleated cell counts. TCRdb's copy holds only in-frame clones and misses some; the assay was immunoSEQ multiplex PCR. V, J and clone size were drawn from that table, and D and trimming were deduced from the DNA. The sample records 140,000 or so clones, roughly 80% being singletons. The V end lost 7 bases, the J end lost 11 bases, and 21 bases lay between the germline ends. The germline V gene encodes CDR1 MGHRA and CDR2 YSYEKL. CDR3 length: 15 residues. The sequence was collected from a man aged 50 to 60 with acute or convalescent COVID-19. What was sequenced was peripheral blood. The rearrangement joins TRBV4-1 to TRBJ1-6; no clear D. The CDR3 sequence is CASNPSGDRKAPLHF. DNA for the CDR3: TGCGCCAGCAACCCTTCCGGGGATCGTAAAGCACCCCTCCACTTT.